The 14 T cell receptor beta chains given below trace back to one sample, sequenced in a study of blood T cell repertoires in COVID-19 (dated by TCRdb to between 2020 and 2021). The library was made by the immunoSEQ multiplex PCR assay. What TCRdb holds here is the immuneACCESS table cut down to in-frame rearrangements. Part of the clones is not present; checked against another copy, under half of the missing clones reflect an unresolved V gene, and the others are unexplained. The sample table lists about 290,000 clones, roughly nine tenths of them with a count of one. Together, the top ten hold about 0.94% of the sample. Source material: peripheral blood. The receptors were gathered from a woman aged 35 to 49 who had recovered from COVID-19.

The rearrangement links TRBV6-5 to TRBJ2-3; TRBD2 matches 8 bases. This CDR3 is built from 14 residues. Germline V gene sequence: CDR1 MNHEY, CDR2 SVGAGI. V was clipped by 3 bases and J by 5 bases; unmatched bases: 4. The DNA for the CDR3 is TGTGCCAGCAGTTATCTCGCGGGAGGAGATACGCAGTATTTT. It translates to CASSYLAGGDTQYF.

This clone showed up just a few times. The CDR3 coding sequence is TGTGCCAGCAGTTATGGACAGGGGCCAGCTAACTATGGCTACACCTTC. Protein product: CASSYGQGPANYGYTF. V is TRBV6-6 and J is TRBJ1-2; 9 nucleotides line up with TRBD1. Unmatched junction bases numbered 5, after V lost 3 bases and J lost 0 bases. The CDR3 loop spans 16 amino acids. Germline CDR1 is MNHNY and CDR2 is SVGAGI (reference sequence).

The rearrangement uses TRBV18 and TRBJ1-2; D not certain. The CDR3 has 12 residues. CDR1 is KGHSH and CDR2 is LQKENI in the germline V gene. The V end lost 3 bases, the J end lost 8 bases, and 10 bases lay between the germline ends. The CDR3 DNA follows: TGTGCCAGCTCACCGAGCACGGAGGGCTACACCTTC. Amino acid sequence: CASSPSTEGYTF. Full variable domain (rest looked up from reference TRBV18 and TRBJ1-2): NAGVMQNPRHLVRRRGQEARLRCSPMKGHSHVYWYRQLPEEGLKFMVYLQKENIIDESGMPKERFSAEFPKEGPSILRIQQVVRGDSAAYFCASSPSTEGYTFGSGTRLTVV.

The rearrangement uses TRBV11-2 and TRBJ2-2; 8 positions agree with TRBD1. The J segment lost 6 bases and the V segment lost 3 bases, leaving 6 bases of the junction unmatched. Germline-derived CDR1 and CDR2 are SGHAT and FQNNGV. CDR3 length: 15 residues. The CDR3 DNA reads TGTGCCAGCAGCTTTAGTCAGGGGGCCCCCGGGGAGCTGTTTTTT. Its translation: CASSFSQGAPGELFF.

V gene TRBV9 combines with J gene TRBJ2-7, with TRBD2 matching 7 bases. CDR3 size: 16 residues. V was clipped by 0 bases and J by 3 bases; unmatched bases: 9. Germline V lookup: CDR1 SGDLS, CDR2 YYNGEE. The CDR3 nucleotides are TGTGCCAGCAGCGTAGGTCCCCCTAGCGGCGGCTACGAGCAGTACTTC. It translates to CASSVGPPSGGYEQYF.

V is TRBV27 and J is TRBJ2-7; 7 nucleotides agree with TRBD1. Germline CDR1 is MNHEY and CDR2 is SMNVEV (reference sequence). The CDR3 loop spans 15 amino acids. Trimming at V came to 5 bases and at J to 0 bases, leaving 7 bases not matched to a gene. This CDR3 is CASSAHRDSSYEQYF. The CDR3, as DNA: TGTGCCAGCAGTGCCCACCGGGACAGCTCCTACGAGCAGTACTTC.

The chain has TRBV10-3 and TRBJ1-2; TRBD1 matches 11 bases. The CDR3 contains 15 residues. Trimming took 2 bases from V and 5 from J; bases not matched to a gene: 4. The germline CDR1 and CDR2 sequences are ENHRY and SYGVKD. The CDR3 bases are TGTGCCATCAGTGAGCCGGGACAGGGGGTTTATGGCTACACCTTC. Its translation: CAISEPGQGVYGYTF.

A single count supports this clone. The chain couples TRBV5-1 to TRBJ2-5, with 9 nucleotides matching TRBD2. CDR1 and CDR2 from the germline V gene are SGHRS and YFSETQ. CDR3 length: 14 amino acids. Trimming took 8 bases from V and 4 from J; bases not matched to a gene: 9. The CDR3 loop reads CARPKRAGGETQYF. The CDR3 bases are TGCGCCAGGCCCAAGCGAGCGGGAGGAGAGACCCAGTACTTC.

This clone was seen once. The V gene is TRBV6-5, the J gene TRBJ1-1; maybe TRBD1 (5 bases). Between the trimmed V and J ends, which lost 5 bases and 2 bases, there was a span of 9 bases. CDR1 and CDR2 from the germline V gene are MNHEY and SVGAGI. The CDR3 runs 13 residues. Here the CDR3 DNA reads TGTGCCAGCAGTCACCAGGGAAACACTGAAGCTTTCTTT. It codes for CASSHQGNTEAFF.

A remark on this clone: Mismatch with germline at one junction end may stem from a read error. This chain uses TRBV11-1 with TRBJ2-1, with D tentatively TRBD2 (6 bases). The CDR3 sequence is 11 residues long. Germline V gene data show CDR1 as SGHAT and CDR2 as FQDESV (reference sequence). CDR3 region: CASSFRDSLLF. CDR3 nucleotides: TGTGCCAGCAGCTTCCGGGACTCTCTACTCTTC.

This chain connects TRBV10-2 to TRBJ2-2; tentative D call: TRBD1 (6 bases). The germline V gene has CDR1 WSHSY and CDR2 SAAADI. This CDR3 has 15 amino acids. The ends were cut back, 10 bases at V and 6 bases at J, with 21 bases in the middle. The CDR3 region is CATRVSGDKAGELFF. The CDR3 DNA sequence: TGCGCCACCCGAGTTTCAGGGGACAAGGCCGGGGAGCTGTTTTTT.

As DNA, the CDR3 is TGTGCCAGCAGCCAGGAGGGGACGGCTGTTTACAATGAGCAGTTCTTC. Translation: CASSQEGTAVYNEQFF. The chain joins TRBV3-1 (or the pseudogene TRBV3-2) to TRBJ2-1; D perhaps matches TRBD2 (6 bases). The ends were cut back, 3 bases at V and 4 bases at J, with 16 bases in the middle. The CDR3 sequence is 16 residues long. CDR1 is LGHDT and CDR2 is YNNKEL in the germline V gene (reference sequence).

The rearrangement links TRBV11-3 to TRBJ2-3; D might be TRBD1 (6 bases). The CDR3 totals 14 residues. The germline gives CDR1 SGHNT, CDR2 YENEEA. V lost 7 bases and J 0 bases, leaving 11 bases between the germline ends. The CDR3 bases are TGTGCCAGCAACACCGGGACAAGCACAGATACGCAGTATTTT. It translates to CASNTGTSTDTQYF.

V is TRBV7-6 and J is TRBJ2-1; D may be TRBD1 (6 bases). V dropped 5 bases and J dropped 2 bases, with 19 bases sitting between them. The V gene's germline CDR1 is SGHVS and CDR2 FNYEAQ. The CDR3 extends over 17 amino acids. DNA of the CDR3: TGTGCCAGCAGCATTACAGGGAAGGTAGCAGCCTACAATGAGCAGTTCTTC. Translation: CASSITGKVAAYNEQFF.